This T cell receptor beta chain was documented in a study of T cell changes during pregnancy in multiple sclerosis (dated by TCRdb to the late 2010s). In terms of the full investigation: The study examined how the T cell repertoire changed over the course of pregnancy in women with multiple sclerosis.

Germline trimming: 5 bases from V, 10 bases from J; junction bases outside gene matches: 8. The CDR3 goes from the cysteine to the phenylalanine over 13 residues. Just the 39-base CDR3 DNA is kept, in frame starting at base 1. The germline V gene (reference sequence) supplies CDR1 SSHAT and CDR2 FNYEAQ. Library construction relied on the immunoSEQ multiplex PCR assay. Drawn from immuneACCESS, this table holds only the in-frame rearrangements with V and J called that TCRdb kept. Clones are partly lost; checked studies trace under half to an unresolved V gene and leave the rest unexplained. This sample has 40,000 to 55,000 clones in its table, and 85% to 90% of those were observed once. Of the sample, approximately 1.6% is held by the ten largest clones. On this clone itself: Its antigen is unknown. It has no much larger one-base neighbor in the sample; base qualities were not kept.

This material consisted of peripheral blood, taken in the first trimester of pregnancy. The chain is made from TRBV7-7 and TRBJ2-1, and TRBD2 aligns with 7 junction nucleotides. The receptor's source is a female donor in good health, enrolled as a control in a pregnancy study. The DNA sequence follows: TGTGCCAGCAGCCCAAACCGGGGAGGGGAGCAGTTCTTC. Protein translation: CASSPNRGGEQFF.